This passage covers 14 T cell receptor beta chains from one sample sequenced in a study of blood T cell repertoires in COVID-19 (dated by TCRdb to 2018 to 2020). The library came from the immunoSEQ multiplex PCR assay. In TCRdb, the immuneACCESS table is reduced to in-frame sequences with V and J assigned. These tables do not hold every clone; where another copy was compared, an unresolved V gene accounts for under half, and the others remain unexplained. This sample holds about 140,000 clones; 76% were observed only once. Over 4% of the sample rests with the top ten. Sequencing was carried out using peripheral blood. The receptors come from a woman at least 80 years old with active or convalescent COVID-19.

This clone was counted a few times. The chain combines TRBV28 with TRBJ2-1, with D maybe TRBD2 (6 bases). The CDR3 is 14 amino acids. From germline, CDR1 is MDHEN and CDR2 SYDVKM. V shed 3 bases and J shed 6 bases, with 12 bases lying between them. For the CDR3, the DNA is TGTGCCAGCAGTTTTGGGACTGTAGGCAATGAGCAGTTCTTC. Its translation: CASSFGTVGNEQFF.

The genes are TRBV6-1 and TRBJ1-4, with TRBD1 as a possible D gene (6 bases). Germline values: CDR1 MNHNS, CDR2 SASEGT. The CDR3 loop spans 16 amino acids. Trimming took 3 bases from V and 5 from J, leaving 16 bases between them. CDR3: CASSEMKGTPNEKLFF. In DNA form, the CDR3 reads TGTGCCAGCAGTGAGATGAAAGGGACACCGAATGAAAAACTGTTTTTT.

The V gene is TRBV18, the J gene TRBJ2-7, with a tentative D call TRBD2 (5 bases). This CDR3 contains 14 residues. Germline V gene lookup returns CDR1 KGHSH and CDR2 LQKENI. V lost 6 bases, J lost 6 bases, and 18 bases lay in between. CDR3 loop: CASSESTKIIEQYF. The DNA of the CDR3 is TGTGCCAGCTCCGAATCGACTAAAATTATCGAGCAGTACTTC.

The J gene is TRBJ2-1, the V gene TRBV5-5, with D possibly being TRBD1 (6 bases). The CDR3 sequence is 16 residues long. The germline gives CDR1 SGHKS, CDR2 YYEKEE (reference sequence). V was trimmed by 4 bases and J by 5 bases, leaving 19 bases between them. Here the CDR3 reads CASSTGQWVTNNEQFF. For the CDR3, the DNA is TGTGCCAGCAGCACCGGACAGTGGGTAACTAACAATGAGCAGTTCTTC. Combining the CDR3 with reference TRBV5-5 and TRBJ2-1 gives the whole variable domain DAGVTQSPTHLIKTRGQQVTLRCSPISGHKSVSWYQQVLGQGPQFIFQYYEKEERGRGNFPDRFSARQFPNYSSELNVNALLLGDSALYLCASSTGQWVTNNEQFFGPGTRLTVL.

The gene calls are TRBV5-4 and TRBJ2-1; 7 bases agree with TRBD1. The CDR3 runs to 14 residues. Germline loops: CDR1 SGHNT, CDR2 YYREEE (reference sequence). Trimming took 4 bases from V and 10 from J; bases not matched to a gene: 11. DNA for the CDR3: TGTGCCAGCAGCGGAAGACAGGGTCGTGTAGAGCAGTTCTTC. Translation gives CASSGRQGRVEQFF.

The V and J genes are TRBV9 and TRBJ1-1; D is unclear. Trimming removed 1 base at V and 5 bases at J, with 12 bases between. This CDR3 comprises 14 residues. In germline, CDR1 is SGDLS, CDR2 YYNGEE. The CDR3 spells CASSVSFSGTEAFF. CDR3 bases: TGTGCCAGCAGCGTATCCTTTTCGGGGACTGAAGCTTTCTTT.

The V call is TRBV7-3, the J call TRBJ2-2; D is unclear. The CDR3 extends over 13 amino acids. In germline, CDR1 is SGHTA, CDR2 FQGTGA. The V and J ends lost 5 bases and 5 bases respectively, with 9 bases between them. Written as DNA, the CDR3 is TGTGCCAGCAGCCTAAGAGTTACCGGGGAGCTGTTTTTT. This codes for CASSLRVTGELFF.

The gene calls are TRBV11-2 and TRBJ2-5, with 12 bases that match TRBD2. The length of the CDR3 is 16 residues. Germline V lookup: CDR1 SGHAT, CDR2 FQNNGV. J was trimmed by 2 bases and V by 5 bases; bases with no gene match: 6. The CDR3 DNA reads as TGTGCCAGCAGCGCCGGACTAGCGGGGCAACAAGAGACCCAGTACTTC. This encodes CASSAGLAGQQETQYF.

This chain joins TRBV12-3 or TRBV12-4 and TRBJ2-7, with a possible D match to TRBD1 (6 bases). V was pared by 6 bases and J by 6 bases, with 9 bases between. The CDR3 runs to 11 residues. CDR3 sequence: CASRQGGEQYF. Written as DNA, the CDR3 is TGTGCCAGCAGACAGGGCGGCGAGCAGTACTTC.

CDR3 sequence: CASSHRQGNTIYF. DNA of the CDR3: TGTGCCAGCAGCCACAGGCAAGGAAACACCATATATTTT. The rearrangement links TRBV3-1 (or the pseudogene TRBV3-2) to TRBJ1-3; D is uncertain. This CDR3 has 13 amino acids. The V and J ends lost 3 bases and 4 bases respectively, with 7 bases between them. The germline V gene encodes CDR1 LGHDT and CDR2 YNNKEL (reference sequence).

The chain has TRBV7-8 and TRBJ2-7; D remains unclear. CDR1 and CDR2 from the germline V gene are SGHVS and FQNEAQ. V dropped 6 bases and J dropped 3 bases, with 12 bases sitting between them. The CDR3 totals 13 residues. The CDR3 coding sequence is TGTGCCAGCAGACCCCCCACTTACTACGAGCAGTACTTC. Translating it yields CASRPPTYYEQYF.

The chain recombines TRBV7-9 with TRBJ1-2; 12 bases are a match to TRBD1. Germline loops: CDR1 SEHNR, CDR2 FQNEAQ (reference sequence). The ends lost 5 bases at V and 2 bases at J; junction bases unmatched: 9. The CDR3 spans 17 residues. The CDR3 nucleotides read TGTGCCAGCAGCGAACGGGACAGGGGGCTATGGAACTATGGCTACACCTTC. Protein sequence: CASSERDRGLWNYGYTF.

The V call is TRBV19, the J call TRBJ2-6; 10 bases line up with TRBD1. This CDR3 has 17 residues. Trimming removed 6 bases from V and 0 bases from J; junction bases left unmatched: 5. Germline CDR1 reads LNHDA; CDR2 reads SQIVND (reference sequence). The CDR3 bases are TGTGCCAGTAGGCCGGGACAGGGGAGCTCTGGGGCCAACGTCCTGACTTTC. This encodes CASRPGQGSSGANVLTF.

The chain uses TRBV9 and TRBJ1-1; unclear D gene. This CDR3 comprises 14 residues. Per germline, CDR1 SGDLS and CDR2 YYNGEE. Between the trimmed V and J ends, which lost 0 bases and 0 bases, there was a span of 6 bases. CDR3 DNA: TGTGCCAGCAGCGTAGGAGCCATGAACACTGAAGCTTTCTTT. This sequence encodes CASSVGAMNTEAFF.